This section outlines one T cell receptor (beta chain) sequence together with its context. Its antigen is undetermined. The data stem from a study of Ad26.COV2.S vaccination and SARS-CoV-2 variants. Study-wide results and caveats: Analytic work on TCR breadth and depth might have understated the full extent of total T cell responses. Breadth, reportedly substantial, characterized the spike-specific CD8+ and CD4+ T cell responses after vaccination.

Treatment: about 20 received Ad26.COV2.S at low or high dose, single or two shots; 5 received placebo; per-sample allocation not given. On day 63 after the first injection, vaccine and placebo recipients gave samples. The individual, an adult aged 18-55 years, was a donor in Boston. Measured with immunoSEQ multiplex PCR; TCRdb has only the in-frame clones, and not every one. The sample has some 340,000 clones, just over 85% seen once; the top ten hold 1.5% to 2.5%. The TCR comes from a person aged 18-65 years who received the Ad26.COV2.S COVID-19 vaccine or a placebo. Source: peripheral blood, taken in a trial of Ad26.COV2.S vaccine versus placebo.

CDR3 in amino acids: CASSTYGNTGELFF. CDR3 DNA: TGTGCCAGCTCCACCTACGGGAACACCGGGGAGCTGTTTTTT. The chain carries TRBV18 and TRBJ2-2; D is unclear. CDR1 and CDR2 (germline): KGHSH, LQKENI. V dropped 6 bases and J dropped 1 base, with 9 bases sitting between them. The CDR3 sequence is 14 residues long.